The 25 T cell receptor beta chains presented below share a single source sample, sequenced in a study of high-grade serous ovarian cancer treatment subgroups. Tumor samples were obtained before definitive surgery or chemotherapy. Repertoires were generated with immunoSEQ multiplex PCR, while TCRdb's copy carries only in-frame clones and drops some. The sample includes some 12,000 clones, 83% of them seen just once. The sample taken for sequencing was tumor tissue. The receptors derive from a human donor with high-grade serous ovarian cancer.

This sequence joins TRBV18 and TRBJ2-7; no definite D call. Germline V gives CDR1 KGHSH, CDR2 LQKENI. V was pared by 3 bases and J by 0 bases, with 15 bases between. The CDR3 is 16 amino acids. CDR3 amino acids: CASSPLAGPSSYEQYF. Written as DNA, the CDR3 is TGTGCCAGCTCACCGTTAGCAGGACCAAGCTCCTACGAGCAGTACTTC.

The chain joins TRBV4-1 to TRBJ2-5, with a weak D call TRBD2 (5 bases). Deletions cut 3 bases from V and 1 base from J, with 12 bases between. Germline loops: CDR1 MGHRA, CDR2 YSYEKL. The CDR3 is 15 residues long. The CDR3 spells CASSHVPRGQETQYF. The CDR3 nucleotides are TGCGCCAGCAGCCATGTCCCCCGGGGCCAAGAGACCCAGTACTTC.

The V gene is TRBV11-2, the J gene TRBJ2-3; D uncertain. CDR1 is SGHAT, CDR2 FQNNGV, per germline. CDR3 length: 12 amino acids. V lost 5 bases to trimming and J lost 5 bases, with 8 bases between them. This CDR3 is CASSPAVDTQYF. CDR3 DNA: TGTGCCAGCAGCCCGGCCGTAGATACGCAGTATTTT.

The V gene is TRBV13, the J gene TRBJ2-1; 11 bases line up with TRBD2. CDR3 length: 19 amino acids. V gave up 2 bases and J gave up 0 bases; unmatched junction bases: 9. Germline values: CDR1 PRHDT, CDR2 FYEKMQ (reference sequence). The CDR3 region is CASSLSGLAAYGSYNEQFF. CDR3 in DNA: TGTGCCAGCAGCTTATCGGGACTAGCGGCTTACGGCTCCTACAATGAGCAGTTCTTC.

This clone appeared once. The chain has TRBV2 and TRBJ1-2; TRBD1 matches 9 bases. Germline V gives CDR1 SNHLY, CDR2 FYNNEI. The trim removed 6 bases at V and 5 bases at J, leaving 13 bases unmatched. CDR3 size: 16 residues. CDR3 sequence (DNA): TGTGCCAGCAGGAGGAGGACAGGGGCGAAATTTTATGGCTACACCTTC. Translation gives CASRRRTGAKFYGYTF.

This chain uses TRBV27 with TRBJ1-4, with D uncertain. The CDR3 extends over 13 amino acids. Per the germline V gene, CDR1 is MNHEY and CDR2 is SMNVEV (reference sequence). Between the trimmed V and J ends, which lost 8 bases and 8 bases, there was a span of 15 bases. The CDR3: CASGFRDPEKLFF. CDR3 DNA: TGTGCCAGCGGGTTTAGAGATCCAGAAAAACTGTTTTTT.

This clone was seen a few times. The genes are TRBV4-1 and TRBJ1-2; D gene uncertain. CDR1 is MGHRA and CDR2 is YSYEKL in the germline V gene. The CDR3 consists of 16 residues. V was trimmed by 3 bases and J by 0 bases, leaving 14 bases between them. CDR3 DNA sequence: TGCGCCAGCAGCCACTCCCCGGCCGGGGCTAACTATGGCTACACCTTC. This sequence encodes CASSHSPAGANYGYTF.

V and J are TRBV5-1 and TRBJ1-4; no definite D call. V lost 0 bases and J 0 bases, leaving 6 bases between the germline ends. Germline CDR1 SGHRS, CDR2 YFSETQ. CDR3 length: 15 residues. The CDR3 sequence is CASSLEGATNEKLFF. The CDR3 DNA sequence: TGCGCCAGCAGCTTGGAGGGCGCAACTAATGAAAAACTGTTTTTT.

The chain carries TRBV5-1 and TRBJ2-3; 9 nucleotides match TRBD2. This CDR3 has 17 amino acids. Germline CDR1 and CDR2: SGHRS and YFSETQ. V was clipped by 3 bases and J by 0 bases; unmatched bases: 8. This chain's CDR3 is CASSSQPGLASTDTQYF. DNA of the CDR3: TGCGCCAGCAGCTCCCAACCGGGACTAGCAAGCACAGATACGCAGTATTTT.

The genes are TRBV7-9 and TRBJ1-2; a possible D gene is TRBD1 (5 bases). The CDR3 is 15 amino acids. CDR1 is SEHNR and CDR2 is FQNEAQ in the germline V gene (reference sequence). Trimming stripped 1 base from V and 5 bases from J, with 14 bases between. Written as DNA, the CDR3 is TGTGCCAGCAGCTTAGTTCTCAGGGAGGATTATGGCTACACCTTC. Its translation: CASSLVLREDYGYTF.

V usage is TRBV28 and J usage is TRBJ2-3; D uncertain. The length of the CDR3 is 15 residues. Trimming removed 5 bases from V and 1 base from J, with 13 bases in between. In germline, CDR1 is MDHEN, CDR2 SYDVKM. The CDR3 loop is CASSPPQVRTDTQYF. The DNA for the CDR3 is TGTGCCAGCAGTCCACCCCAGGTCCGCACAGATACGCAGTATTTT.

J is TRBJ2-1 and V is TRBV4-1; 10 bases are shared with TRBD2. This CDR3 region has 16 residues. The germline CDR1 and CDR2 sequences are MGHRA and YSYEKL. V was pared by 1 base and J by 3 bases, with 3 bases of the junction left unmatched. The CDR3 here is CASSQVASGGYNEQFF. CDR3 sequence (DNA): TGCGCCAGCAGCCAAGTAGCTAGCGGGGGCTACAATGAGCAGTTCTTC.

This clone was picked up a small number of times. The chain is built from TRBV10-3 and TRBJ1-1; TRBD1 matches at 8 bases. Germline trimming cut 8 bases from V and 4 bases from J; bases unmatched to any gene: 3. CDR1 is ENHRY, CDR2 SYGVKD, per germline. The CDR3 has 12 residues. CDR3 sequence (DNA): TGTGCCATCCAGGGGGCGCGCACTGAAGCTTTCTTT. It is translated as CAIQGARTEAFF.

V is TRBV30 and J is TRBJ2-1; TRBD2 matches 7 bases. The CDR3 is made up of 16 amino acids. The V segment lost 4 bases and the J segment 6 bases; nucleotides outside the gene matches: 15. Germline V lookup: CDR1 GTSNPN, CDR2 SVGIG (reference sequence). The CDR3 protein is CAWNYDTAGEGNEQFF. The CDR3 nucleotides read TGTGCCTGGAACTACGATACGGCGGGAGAGGGCAATGAGCAGTTCTTC.

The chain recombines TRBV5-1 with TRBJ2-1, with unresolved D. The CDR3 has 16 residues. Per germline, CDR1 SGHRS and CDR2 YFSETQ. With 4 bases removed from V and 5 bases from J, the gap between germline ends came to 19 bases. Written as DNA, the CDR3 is TGCGCCAGCAGCCGTAGCCCGGGCCAAGTGGACAATGAGCAGTTCTTC. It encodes CASSRSPGQVDNEQFF.

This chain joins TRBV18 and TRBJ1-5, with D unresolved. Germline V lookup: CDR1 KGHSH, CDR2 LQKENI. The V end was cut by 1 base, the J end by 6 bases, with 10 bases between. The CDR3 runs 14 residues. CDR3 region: CASSPLESAQPQHF. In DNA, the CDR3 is TGTGCCAGCTCACCACTTGAATCGGCTCAGCCCCAGCATTTT.

The CDR3 protein is CASSFLQGASYGYTF. DNA for the CDR3: TGTGCCAGCAGCTTTCTCCAGGGGGCTTCCTATGGCTACACCTTC. J is TRBJ1-2 and V is TRBV11-2; 8 nucleotides align to TRBD1. CDR3 length: 15 amino acids. Per germline, CDR1 SGHAT and CDR2 FQNNGV. V gave up 3 bases and J gave up 4 bases; unmatched junction bases: 7.

CDR3 sequence reads: CASSLGSGTYEQYF. CDR3 nucleotides: TGTGCCAGCAGTTTAGGTAGCGGAACCTACGAGCAGTACTTC. V and J are TRBV28 and TRBJ2-7; possibly TRBD2 for D (6 bases). Per the germline V gene, CDR1 is MDHEN and CDR2 is SYDVKM. Trimming shortened V by 2 bases and J by 2 bases, and 10 bases separated the two germline ends. The CDR3 consists of 14 residues.

This CDR3 is CASSPFTSGNHEQYF. The CDR3 DNA is TGTGCCAGCAGTCCCTTCACTAGCGGGAACCACGAGCAGTACTTC. The rearrangement uses TRBV27 and TRBJ2-7, with 10 bases aligning to TRBD2. Germline V gives CDR1 MNHEY, CDR2 SMNVEV (reference sequence). This CDR3 is 15 amino acids long. J was trimmed by 5 bases and V by 5 bases; bases with no gene match: 9.

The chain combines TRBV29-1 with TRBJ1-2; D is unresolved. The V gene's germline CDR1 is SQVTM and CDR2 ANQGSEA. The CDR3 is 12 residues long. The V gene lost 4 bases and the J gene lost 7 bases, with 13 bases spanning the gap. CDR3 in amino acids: CSVGLDAGGYTF. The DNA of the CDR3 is TGCAGCGTTGGGCTGGATGCGGGTGGCTACACCTTC.

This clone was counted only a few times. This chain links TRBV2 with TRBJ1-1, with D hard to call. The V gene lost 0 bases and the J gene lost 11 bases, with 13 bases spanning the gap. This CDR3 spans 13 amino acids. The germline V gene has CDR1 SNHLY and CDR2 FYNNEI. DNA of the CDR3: TGTGCCAGCAGTGAAGCTCGGACGAGCCCTGCTTTCTTT. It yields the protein CASSEARTSPAFF.

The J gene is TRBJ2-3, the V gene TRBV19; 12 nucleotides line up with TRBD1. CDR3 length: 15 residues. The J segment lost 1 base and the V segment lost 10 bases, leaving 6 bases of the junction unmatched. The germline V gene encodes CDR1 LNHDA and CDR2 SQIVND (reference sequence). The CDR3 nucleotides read TGTGCCAACCCGGGACAGGGGGCCCGCACAGATACGCAGTATTTT. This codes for CANPGQGARTDTQYF.

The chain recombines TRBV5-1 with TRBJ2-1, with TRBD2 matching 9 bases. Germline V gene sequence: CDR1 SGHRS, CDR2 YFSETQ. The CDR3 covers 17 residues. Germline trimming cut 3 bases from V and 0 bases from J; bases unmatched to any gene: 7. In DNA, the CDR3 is TGCGCCAGCAGCTCCCCGGGACTAGCAGGCTCCTACAATGAGCAGTTCTTC. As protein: CASSSPGLAGSYNEQFF.

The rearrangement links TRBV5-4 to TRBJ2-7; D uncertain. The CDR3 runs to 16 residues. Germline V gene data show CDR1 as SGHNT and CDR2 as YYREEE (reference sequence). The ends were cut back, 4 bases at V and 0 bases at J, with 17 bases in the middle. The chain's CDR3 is CASSPNLLTSSYEQYF. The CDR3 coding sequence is TGTGCCAGCAGCCCAAATCTACTGACCTCCTCCTACGAGCAGTACTTC.

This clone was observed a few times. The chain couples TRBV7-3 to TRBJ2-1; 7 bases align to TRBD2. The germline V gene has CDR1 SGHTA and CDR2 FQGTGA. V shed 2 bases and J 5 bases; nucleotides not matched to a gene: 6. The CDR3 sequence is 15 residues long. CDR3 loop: CASSLLGSGHNEQFF. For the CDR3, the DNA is TGTGCCAGCAGCTTACTAGGTAGCGGGCACAATGAGCAGTTCTTC.